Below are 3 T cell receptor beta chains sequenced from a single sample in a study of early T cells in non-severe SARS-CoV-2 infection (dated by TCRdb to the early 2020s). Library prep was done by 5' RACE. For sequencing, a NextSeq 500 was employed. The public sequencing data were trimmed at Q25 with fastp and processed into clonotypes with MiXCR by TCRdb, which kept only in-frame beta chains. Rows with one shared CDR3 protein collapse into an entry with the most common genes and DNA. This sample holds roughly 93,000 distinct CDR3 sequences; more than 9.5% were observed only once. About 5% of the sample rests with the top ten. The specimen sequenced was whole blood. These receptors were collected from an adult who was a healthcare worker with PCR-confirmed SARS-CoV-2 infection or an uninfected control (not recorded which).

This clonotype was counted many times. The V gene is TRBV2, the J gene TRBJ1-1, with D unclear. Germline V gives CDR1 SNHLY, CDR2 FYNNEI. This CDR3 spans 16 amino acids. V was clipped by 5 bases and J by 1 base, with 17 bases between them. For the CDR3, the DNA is TGTGCCAGCAGTTCGTCCTTCTACTATAGGAACACTGAAGCTTTCTTT. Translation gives CASSSSFYYRNTEAFF.

The CDR3: CASSITDYNEQFF. The CDR3 coding sequence is TGTGCCAGTAGTATAACAGACTACAATGAGCAGTTCTTC. The chain links TRBV19 to TRBJ2-1; D not resolved. This CDR3 has 13 residues. The germline CDR1 and CDR2 sequences are LNHDA and SQIVND (reference sequence). Trimming cost V 2 bases and J 3 bases, with 5 bases left between them. The full variable domain, rest sourced from reference TRBV19 and TRBJ2-1, is DGGITQSPKYLFRKEGQNVTLSCEQNLNHDAMYWYRQDPGQGLRLIYYSQIVNDFQKGDIAEGYSVSREKKESFPLTVTSAQKNPTAFYLCASSITDYNEQFFGPGTRLTVL.

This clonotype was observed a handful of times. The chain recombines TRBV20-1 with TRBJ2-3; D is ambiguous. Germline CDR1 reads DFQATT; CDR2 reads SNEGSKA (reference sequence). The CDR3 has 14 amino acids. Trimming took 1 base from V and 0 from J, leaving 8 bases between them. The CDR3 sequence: CSARGPLSTDTQYF. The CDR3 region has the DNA TGCAGTGCTAGAGGACCTCTTAGCACAGATACGCAGTATTTT.